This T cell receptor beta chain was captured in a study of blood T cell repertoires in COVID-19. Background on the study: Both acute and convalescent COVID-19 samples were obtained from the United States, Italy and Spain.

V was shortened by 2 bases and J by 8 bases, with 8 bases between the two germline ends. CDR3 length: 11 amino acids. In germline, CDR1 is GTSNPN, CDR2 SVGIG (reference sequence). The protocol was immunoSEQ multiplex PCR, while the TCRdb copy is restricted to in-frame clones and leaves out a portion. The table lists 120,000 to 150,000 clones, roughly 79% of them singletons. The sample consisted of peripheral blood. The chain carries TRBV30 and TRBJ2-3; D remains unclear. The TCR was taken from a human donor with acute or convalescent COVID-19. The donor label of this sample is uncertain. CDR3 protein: CAWSSDITQYF. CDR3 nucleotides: TGTGCCTGGAGTTCAGATATTACGCAGTATTTT.